This T cell receptor (beta chain) was sequenced during a study of beta chain features in type 1 diabetes. Whole-study findings and limits: Shorter templates may be favored by PCR, equally so in patients and controls. Shortening of TCRB CDR3s, moderate but significant, appeared in all four CD4+ subsets of Type 1 diabetes patients. Any role of HLA type in TCRB rearrangement remained unresolved here.

Regarding this clone: Its antigen remains unknown.

From germline, CDR1 is LGHNA and CDR2 YNFKEQ. V gave up 4 bases and J gave up 7 bases; unmatched junction bases: 9. The CDR3 is made up of 15 amino acids. Cell sorting via CD45RO/CCR7/CD25/CD127/CD95/CD27 was performed to obtain CD4+ naive, central memory, regulatory and stem cell-like memory cells. Purity exceeding 98% was reached by all sorted populations. Sequenced material consisted of expressed TCRB transcripts (all of the isolated RNA was reverse transcribed). Sequenced by immunoSEQ multiplex PCR; TCRdb stores in-frame clones only, minus some. The sample has roughly 180,000 clones; around 8% are singletons.

This TCR derives from a woman in her 40s with type 1 diabetes. This sequence joins TRBV4-2 and TRBJ2-1, with 8 bases aligning to TRBD2. Sequenced sample: central memory CD4+ T cells from blood. The DNA for the CDR3 is TGTGCCAGCAGCCCCTCAGGTGCGGGAGGAAATGAGCAGTTCTTC. It yields the protein CASSPSGAGGNEQFF.